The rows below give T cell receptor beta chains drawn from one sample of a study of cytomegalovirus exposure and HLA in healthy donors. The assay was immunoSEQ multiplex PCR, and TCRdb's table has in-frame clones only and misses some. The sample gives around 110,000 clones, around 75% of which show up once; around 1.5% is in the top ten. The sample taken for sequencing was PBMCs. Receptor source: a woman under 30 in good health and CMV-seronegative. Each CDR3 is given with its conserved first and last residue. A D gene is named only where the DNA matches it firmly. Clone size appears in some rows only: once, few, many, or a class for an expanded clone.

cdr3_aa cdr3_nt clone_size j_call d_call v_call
CAWSWGHSYEQYF TGTGCCTGGAGTTGGGGACACTCCTACGAGCAGTACTTC NA TRBJ2-7 NA TRBV30
CASSFEGLSGGTRNEQYF TGTGCCAGCAGCTTTGAAGGGTTATCTGGGGGGACGCGGAACGAGCAGTACTTC NA TRBJ2-7 NA TRBV7-9
CASSYRTGGTNTEAFF TGTGCCAGCAGCTACCGGACAGGGGGGACGAACACTGAAGCTTTCTTT NA TRBJ1-1 TRBD1 TRBV7-8
CASRLDSYNYGYTF TGTGCCAGCAGACTTGACAGTTATAACTATGGCTACACCTTC NA TRBJ1-2 NA TRBV6-1
CASSNRLRGETQYF TGTGCCAGCAGCAACCGCCTGCGGGGAGAGACCCAGTACTTC NA TRBJ2-5 NA TRBV28
CASNGGDSYEQYF TGTGCCAGCAATGGAGGGGATTCCTACGAGCAGTACTTC few TRBJ2-7 NA TRBV2
CASSEGYRTSYGYTF TGTGCCAGCAGTGAAGGATACAGGACGAGCTATGGCTACACCTTC NA TRBJ1-2 NA TRBV25-1
CASSYSNQGEGGYTF TGTGCCAGCAGTTACTCGAACCAGGGCGAAGGGGGCTACACCTTC NA TRBJ1-2 NA TRBV6-5
CASSLEQDSYEQYF TGTGCCAGCAGCTTAGAACAGGACTCCTACGAGCAGTACTTC NA TRBJ2-7 NA TRBV7-6
CSVRKDRGNEQFF TGCAGCGTCCGGAAAGACAGAGGCAATGAGCAGTTCTTC NA TRBJ2-1 NA TRBV29-1
CASSTLGRDDQPQHF TGTGCCAGCAGCACTCTCGGACGGGATGATCAGCCCCAGCATTTT NA TRBJ1-5 NA TRBV5-4
CASSIDRTGWRIGTQYF TGTGCCAGTAGTATAGATCGGACAGGATGGAGAATTGGTACGCAGTATTTT NA TRBJ2-3 TRBD1 TRBV19
CASSSRGTSGGISYEQYF TGTGCCAGCAGCTCCAGGGGGACTAGCGGGGGCATATCCTACGAGCAGTACTTC NA TRBJ2-7 TRBD2 TRBV5-6
CASRETGVDTQYF TGTGCCAGCAGGGAAACAGGGGTGGATACGCAGTATTTT NA TRBJ2-3 TRBD1 TRBV6-1
CASSLTGSGYTF TGTGCCAGCAGTTTGACAGGGAGTGGCTACACCTTC NA TRBJ1-2 TRBD1 TRBV28
CASRDRATAEAFF TGTGCCAGCAGGGACAGGGCGACGGCTGAAGCTTTCTTT NA TRBJ1-1 TRBD1 TRBV7-3
CARGGQGAVGGELFF TGTGCCAGAGGTGGGCAGGGGGCTGTCGGCGGGGAGCTGTTTTTT NA TRBJ2-2 TRBD1 TRBV6-1
CASSRDRGDGYTF TGTGCCAGCAGCCGGGACAGGGGAGATGGCTACACCTTC NA TRBJ1-2 TRBD1 TRBV5-4
CASSYSVQGPTGELFF TGTGCCAGCAGTTACTCGGTACAGGGGCCCACCGGGGAGCTGTTTTTT NA TRBJ2-2 TRBD1 TRBV6-5
CAWSLDGNTEAFF TGTGCCTGGAGTCTAGACGGGAACACTGAAGCTTTCTTT NA TRBJ1-1 NA TRBV30
CASSPRRSELTEAFF TGTGCCAGCTCACCAAGGAGGAGTGAACTCACTGAAGCTTTCTTT NA TRBJ1-1 NA TRBV18
CASSPHFRRGGLGNTEAFF TGTGCCAGCAGCCCACATTTCAGGCGGGGGGGACTCGGGAACACTGAAGCTTTCTTT NA TRBJ1-1 NA TRBV7-3
CASSLSGGFQETQYF TGTGCCAGCAGCCTTAGCGGGGGTTTCCAAGAGACCCAGTACTTC NA TRBJ2-5 TRBD2 TRBV2
CASLKRGGTDTQYF TGTGCCAGCCTCAAGCGGGGGGGCACAGATACGCAGTATTTT NA TRBJ2-3 TRBD2 TRBV6-1
CASSSTGRDSPLHF TGTGCCAGCTCATCTACAGGGCGGGATTCACCCCTCCACTTT NA TRBJ1-6 NA TRBV18
CASRRTGGYGYTF TGTGCCAGTAGACGAACAGGGGGCTATGGCTACACCTTC NA TRBJ1-2 TRBD1 TRBV2
CASTGGRFSYNSPLHF TGTGCCAGCACGGGAGGGCGATTCTCCTATAATTCACCCCTCCACTTT NA TRBJ1-6 NA TRBV2
CASLTGTGITGELFF TGTGCCAGTCTTACCGGGACAGGGATCACCGGGGAGCTGTTTTTT NA TRBJ2-2 TRBD1 TRBV5-6
CASSLIGDSNQPQHF TGCGCCAGCAGCTTGATAGGGGATAGCAATCAGCCCCAGCATTTT once TRBJ1-5 NA TRBV5-1
CASSRQGRGTEAFF TGTGCCAGCAGTCGACAGGGGAGAGGCACTGAAGCTTTCTTT NA TRBJ1-1 TRBD1 TRBV11-2
CASSFGQAKGPQHF TGTGCCAGTAGTTTCGGACAGGCAAAAGGGCCCCAGCATTTT NA TRBJ1-5 TRBD1 TRBV19
CASSQVPPPDEQYF TGCGCCAGCAGCCAAGTACCTCCCCCGGACGAGCAGTACTTC NA TRBJ2-7 NA TRBV4-1
CASTHRTANYGYTF TGTGCCAGTACTCACAGGACAGCTAACTATGGCTACACCTTC few TRBJ1-2 NA TRBV19
CASSIYTGSGNTIYF TGTGCCAGCTCCATATATACGGGCTCTGGAAACACCATATATTTT NA TRBJ1-3 NA TRBV6-5
CAWSELAVERDTQYF TGTGCCTGGAGTGAACTAGCCGTCGAGAGGGATACGCAGTATTTT NA TRBJ2-3 NA TRBV30
CASYRKSSYNEQFF TGTGCCAGCTACAGGAAGAGCTCCTACAATGAGCAGTTCTTC NA TRBJ2-1 NA TRBV18
CASSLRGAAHEQYF TGTGCCAGCAGCTTACGGGGTGCCGCCCACGAGCAGTACTTC NA TRBJ2-7 NA TRBV5-6
CASSLSLLSYEQYF TGTGCCAGCAGTTTGTCACTTCTTTCCTACGAGCAGTACTTC NA TRBJ2-7 NA TRBV27
CASSGAVLGTQQYF TGCGCCAGCAGCGGGGCAGTTTTGGGTACGCAGCAGTACTTC NA TRBJ2-7 NA TRBV5-1
CASSMDKKNSPLHF TGTGCCAGTAGTATGGACAAAAAAAATTCACCCCTCCACTTT few TRBJ1-6 NA TRBV19
CAWYSRYEQYF TGTGCCTGGTACTCCCGCTACGAGCAGTACTTC NA TRBJ2-7 NA TRBV30
CASSQDREEMTNYGYTF TGCGCCAGCAGCCAGGACAGGGAAGAGATGACTAACTATGGCTACACCTTC NA TRBJ1-2 TRBD1 TRBV5-1
CSVEDPTPGTAYEQYF TGCAGCGTTGAAGATCCTACCCCCGGGACAGCCTACGAGCAGTACTTC NA TRBJ2-7 TRBD1 TRBV29-1
CASKGGPYNSPLHF TGTGCCAGCAAAGGAGGGCCCTATAATTCACCCCTCCACTTT NA TRBJ1-6 NA TRBV6-1
CASSSAGGQTGNTIYF TGTGCCAGCAGCTCTGCAGGGGGGCAGACTGGAAACACCATATATTTT NA TRBJ1-3 TRBD1 TRBV13
CASRSTGMNTEAFF TGTGCCAGCAGGTCGACAGGGATGAACACTGAAGCTTTCTTT NA TRBJ1-1 TRBD1 TRBV28
CASSQEDRVGNQPQHF TGCGCCAGCAGCCAAGAAGACAGGGTGGGCAATCAGCCCCAGCATTTT NA TRBJ1-5 TRBD1 TRBV4-1
CASSTGGISNQPQHF TGTGCCAGTAGTACCGGGGGGATTAGCAATCAGCCCCAGCATTTT NA TRBJ1-5 NA TRBV19
CASSESPGVNEQFF TGCGCCAGCAGTGAGTCGCCCGGAGTCAATGAGCAGTTCTTC NA TRBJ2-1 NA TRBV10-1
CASTGTGGGYTF TGTGCCAGCACAGGGACAGGGGGAGGCTACACCTTC NA TRBJ1-2 TRBD1 TRBV28
CASSLKGSDTQYF TGTGCCAGCAGCTTAAAGGGGTCCGATACGCAGTATTTT few TRBJ2-3 NA TRBV11-3
CASSLEVRFTGELFF TGTGCCAGCAGCTTAGAGGTCAGGTTCACCGGGGAGCTGTTTTTT NA TRBJ2-2 NA TRBV7-9
CATSTQDRPHYGYTF TGTGCCACCAGCACCCAGGACAGGCCTCATTATGGCTACACCTTC once TRBJ1-2 TRBD1 TRBV15
CASSPDGRGQSTNTGELFF TGTGCCAGCAGCCCTGATGGCAGGGGGCAATCGACAAACACCGGGGAGCTGTTTTTT NA TRBJ2-2 TRBD1 TRBV7-9